Each of the 20 T cell receptor beta chains below was sequenced from the same sample in a study of T cell responses to AZD1222 COVID-19 vaccine. Here immunoSEQ multiplex PCR was the method, and the copy in TCRdb shows in-frame clones only, minus some. There are 150,000 to 200,000 clones in the sample; roughly nine tenths occur only once, and approximately 0.98% lies in the top ten. The starting material was peripheral blood, obtained 28 days after the second AZD1222 dose. These receptors were taken from an adult who received the AZD1222 COVID-19 vaccine.

The rearrangement links TRBV5-1 to TRBJ1-1; D is perhaps TRBD1 (5 bases). Germline loops: CDR1 SGHRS, CDR2 YFSETQ. Trimming removed 2 bases at V and 1 base at J, with 21 bases between. The CDR3 length is 18 residues. Here the CDR3 DNA reads TGCGCCAGCAGCTTAGGGGTTTTGGCGATACCTACGAACACTGAAGCTTTCTTT. It codes for CASSLGVLAIPTNTEAFF.

The gene calls are TRBV6-5 and TRBJ2-7; D perhaps matches TRBD1 (6 bases). The germline V gene encodes CDR1 MNHEY and CDR2 SVGAGI. Deletions cut 7 bases from V and 3 bases from J, with 10 bases between. The CDR3 sequence is 12 residues long. The chain's CDR3 is CASTQGFYEQYF. The CDR3 DNA reads TGTGCCAGCACCCAGGGGTTCTACGAGCAGTACTTC.

V is TRBV15 and J is TRBJ1-6, with 8 bases aligning to TRBD1. The trim removed 1 base at V and 5 bases at J, leaving 1 base unmatched. Per the germline V gene, CDR1 is LNHNV and CDR2 is YYDKDF (reference sequence). The CDR3 consists of 15 residues. The CDR3 DNA is TGTGCCACCAGCAGAGGGACAGGGCATAATTCACCCCTCCACTTT. Translation: CATSRGTGHNSPLHF.

CDR3 sequence (DNA): TGTGCCATCAGACCGGGACACCAACAAGACACCGGGGAGCTGTTTTTT. Its translation: CAIRPGHQQDTGELFF. The V gene is TRBV10-3, the J gene TRBJ2-2, with D maybe TRBD1 (6 bases). There are 16 residues in the CDR3. The germline V gene has CDR1 ENHRY and CDR2 SYGVKD. V was cut by 6 bases and J by 3 bases, with 17 bases left in between.

The chain is built from TRBV27 and TRBJ2-3; D ambiguous. This CDR3 region has 12 residues. CDR1 MNHEY and CDR2 SMNVEV come from the germline V gene (reference sequence). Trimming stripped 0 bases from V and 10 bases from J, with 8 bases between. CDR3 DNA: TGTGCCAGCAGTTTATCTTTGGGTCCGCAGTATTTT. As protein: CASSLSLGPQYF.

This sequence joins TRBV5-4 and TRBJ1-1, with 9 nucleotides matching TRBD1. This CDR3 comprises 15 residues. Germline lookup yields CDR1 SGHNT and CDR2 YYREEE (reference sequence). With 0 bases clipped from V and 6 bases from J, the junction kept 6 bases outside the gene matches. As DNA, the CDR3 is TGTGCCAGCAGCTTGGGACAGGGGGTCGTGTCTGAAGCTTTCTTT. It yields the protein CASSLGQGVVSEAFF. The full variable domain, in which reference TRBV5-4 and TRBJ1-1 provide the parts outside the CDR3, is ETGVTQSPTHLIKTRGQQVTLRCSSQSGHNTVSWYQQALGQGPQFIFQYYREEENGRGNFPPRFSGLQFPNYSSELNVNALELDDSALYLCASSLGQGVVSEAFFGQGTRLTVV.

DNA for the CDR3: TGTGCCAGCAGCCCCCGGGACAGGGGGCCATCCCACGAGCAGTACTTC. Translating gives CASSPRDRGPSHEQYF. The chain has TRBV13 and TRBJ2-7, with TRBD1 matching 12 bases. J lost 5 bases, V lost 5 bases, and 10 bases had no gene match. This CDR3 contains 16 residues. The germline V gene encodes CDR1 PRHDT and CDR2 FYEKMQ (reference sequence).

V gene TRBV7-8 combines with J gene TRBJ1-3, with no clear D. V was clipped by 5 bases and J by 0 bases, with 17 bases between them. Germline V gene data show CDR1 as SGHVS and CDR2 as FQNEAQ. CDR3 size: 17 residues. CDR3: CASSGFLGTSSGNTIYF. The CDR3 region has the DNA TGTGCCAGCAGCGGCTTTCTGGGAACCTCCTCTGGAAACACCATATATTTT.

This sequence joins TRBV7-9 and TRBJ1-1; tentatively, D is TRBD1 (5 bases). This CDR3 has 14 residues. CDR1 and CDR2 (germline): SEHNR, FQNEAQ (reference sequence). Trimming removed 5 bases from V and 8 bases from J, with 18 bases in between. For the CDR3, the DNA is TGTGCCAGCAGCCGCGAGGGGCAGGGCAGGGAAGCTTTCTTT. This sequence encodes CASSREGQGREAFF.

The chain joins TRBV7-6 to TRBJ1-2; D is unresolved. The CDR3 extends over 14 amino acids. V was shortened by 5 bases and J by 6 bases, with 16 bases between the two germline ends. Germline V gives CDR1 SGHVS, CDR2 FNYEAQ. CDR3 in amino acids: CASSLSPGDDGYTF. The CDR3 bases are TGTGCCAGCAGCCTCTCCCCGGGTGACGATGGCTACACCTTC.

This chain joins TRBV5-1 and TRBJ1-4; 9 nucleotides agree with TRBD1. The germline CDR1 and CDR2 sequences are SGHRS and YFSETQ. The CDR3 totals 15 residues. The trim removed 4 bases at V and 2 bases at J, leaving 3 bases unmatched. The CDR3 DNA sequence: TGCGCCAGCAGCGTCGGACAGGGGACTAATGAAAAACTGTTTTTT. As protein: CASSVGQGTNEKLFF. The full variable domain, in which reference TRBV5-1 and TRBJ1-4 provide the parts outside the CDR3, is KAGVTQTPRYLIKTRGQQVTLSCSPISGHRSVSWYQQTPGQGLQFLFEYFSETQRNKGNFPGRFSGRQFSNSRSEMNVSTLELGDSALYLCASSVGQGTNEKLFFGSGTQLSVL.

The V gene is TRBV6-6, the J gene TRBJ2-7; TRBD1 is a possible D gene (6 bases). Germline V gives CDR1 MNHNY, CDR2 SVGAGI (reference sequence). V lost 10 bases and J 3 bases, leaving 13 bases between the germline ends. The CDR3 loop spans 12 amino acids. DNA for the CDR3: TGTGCCACCCTTGGACAGCTCTACGAGCAGTACTTC. Residues: CATLGQLYEQYF.

The chain joins TRBV28 to TRBJ1-5; no clear D. The germline gives CDR1 MDHEN, CDR2 SYDVKM. The CDR3 extends over 15 amino acids. The germline V and J ends were trimmed by 5 bases and 2 bases, with 13 bases remaining between them. CDR3 protein: CASSRGDGGNQPQHF. CDR3 bases: TGTGCCAGCAGTCGCGGGGATGGGGGCAATCAGCCCCAGCATTTT.

This rearrangement joins TRBV5-1 to TRBJ2-7; 7 bases are a match to TRBD1. Germline lookup yields CDR1 SGHRS and CDR2 YFSETQ. V was clipped by 5 bases and J by 1 base; unmatched bases: 6. The CDR3 is made up of 14 amino acids. The CDR3 sequence: CASSSTGDSYEQYF. CDR3 coding DNA: TGCGCCAGCAGTTCAACAGGGGATTCCTACGAGCAGTACTTC.

The rearrangement uses TRBV2 and TRBJ2-7, with D tentatively TRBD1 (6 bases). Deletions cut 6 bases from V and 4 bases from J, with 16 bases between. Germline V CDR1 and CDR2: SNHLY, FYNNEI. The CDR3 loop spans 14 amino acids. The CDR3 DNA sequence: TGTGCCAGCAGGACTGGGACACAATTTTACGAGCAGTACTTC. Its protein product is CASRTGTQFYEQYF.

This clone turned up a few times. The genes are TRBV29-1 and TRBJ2-1, with 9 nucleotides matching TRBD2. Germline V gene lookup returns CDR1 SQVTM and CDR2 ANQGSEA. This CDR3 region has 14 residues. V was pared by 4 bases and J by 4 bases, with 5 bases of the junction left unmatched. CDR3 region: CSVVASGVYNEQFF. CDR3 bases: TGCAGCGTTGTGGCTAGCGGGGTGTACAATGAGCAGTTCTTC.

The CDR3 DNA reads as TGTGCCAGCAGCTACCGTAGCGGGGGGGCCGATGAGCAGTTCTTC. This gives the protein CASSYRSGGADEQFF. The chain has TRBV3-1 (or the pseudogene TRBV3-2) and TRBJ2-1, with 11 bases aligning to TRBD2. With V trimmed by 5 bases and J by 8 bases, 8 bases remained unmatched. CDR3 length equals 15 residues. Germline CDR1 is LGHDT and CDR2 is YNNKEL (reference sequence).

This clone was seen only once. V is TRBV6-2 or TRBV6-3 and J is TRBJ1-1, with D hard to call. This CDR3 is 11 amino acids long. The germline V and J ends were trimmed by 4 bases and 5 bases, with 5 bases remaining between them. Germline CDR1 MNHEY, CDR2 SVGEGT. CDR3 in amino acids: CASSSQTEAFF. CDR3 nucleotide sequence: TGTGCCAGCAGTTCCCAAACTGAAGCTTTCTTT.

V gene TRBV5-4 combines with J gene TRBJ2-3; D possibly matches TRBD1 or TRBD2 (5 bases each). CDR1 SGHNT and CDR2 YYREEE come from the germline V gene (reference sequence). V was pared by 0 bases and J by 5 bases, with 16 bases between. The CDR3 is 16 residues long. The CDR3 reads CASSLASSPRVDTQYF. CDR3 DNA sequence: TGTGCCAGCAGCTTGGCATCTAGCCCCAGGGTAGATACGCAGTATTTT. Full variable domain (outside the CDR3, taken from reference TRBV5-4 and TRBJ2-3): ETGVTQSPTHLIKTRGQQVTLRCSSQSGHNTVSWYQQALGQGPQFIFQYYREEENGRGNFPPRFSGLQFPNYSSELNVNALELDDSALYLCASSLASSPRVDTQYFGPGTRLTVL.

The chain recombines TRBV11-2 with TRBJ1-2; possible D gene TRBD1, 6 bases. Deletions cut 5 bases from V and 6 bases from J, with 16 bases between. The CDR3 loop spans 14 amino acids. CDR1 is SGHAT and CDR2 is FQNNGV in the germline V gene. Here the CDR3 reads CASSLRDRTHGYTF. Written as DNA, the CDR3 is TGTGCCAGCAGCCTGCGAGACAGGACTCATGGCTACACCTTC.